These 5 T cell receptor beta chains came from one sample sequenced in a study of blood T cells in healthy people across ages. Next came a second PCR, run for 7 to 11 cycles, which used a sample-barcoded 5' primer along with a J-beta primer mix. Each CDR3 protein is one row after TCRdb ran MiXCR on the 5' RACE reads. The sample yields 750,000 to 850,000 distinct CDR3 sequences, 20% to 30% seen once. These records were also assigned to another study, of T cells of mothers and their children.

The sequenced sample consisted of blood. The receptors here all came from a boy aged 5-17 years in good health.

This clonotype was counted only a few times. V is TRBV5-1 and J is TRBJ2-1; D might be TRBD2 (5 bases). This CDR3 contains 13 residues. CDR1 and CDR2 (germline): SGHRS, YFSETQ. V was clipped by 2 bases and J by 7 bases, with 10 bases between them. CDR3 DNA: TGCGCCAGCAGCTTACTAGAGTGGAATGAGCAGTTCTTC. This gives the protein CASSLLEWNEQFF.

The DNA for the CDR3 is TGCAGCGTGCCCGGACAGGGCACCACTGAAGCTTTCTTT. Translation gives CSVPGQGTTEAFF. This rearrangement joins TRBV29-1 to TRBJ1-1; TRBD1 matches at 8 bases. Trimming removed 6 bases from V and 4 bases from J; junction bases left unmatched: 7. From germline, CDR1 is SQVTM and CDR2 ANQGSEA. CDR3 length: 13 residues.

This clonotype was recorded a few times. V is TRBV6-6 and J is TRBJ1-2; D uncertain. The CDR3 is 12 residues long. Germline V gene lookup returns CDR1 MNHNY and CDR2 SVGAGI (reference sequence). Trimming stripped 6 bases from V and 8 bases from J, with 13 bases between. CDR3 sequence: CASSPRDRGYTF. Written as DNA, the CDR3 is TGTGCCAGCAGCCCCCGAGACCGGGGCTACACCTTC.

This clonotype was seen a handful of times. The chain employs TRBV29-1 and TRBJ1-1, with a tentative D call TRBD1 (5 bases). The germline V and J ends were trimmed by 5 bases and 1 base, with 11 bases remaining between them. CDR1 and CDR2 from the germline V gene are SQVTM and ANQGSEA. CDR3 length: 13 amino acids. CDR3 DNA sequence: TGCAGCGTTAGTGGGGGGTGGAACACTGAAGCTTTCTTT. Encoded protein: CSVSGGWNTEAFF.

Only one count was recorded for this clonotype. CDR3 coding DNA: TGTGCCAGCAGCCCGAAACTAGCGGACCAAGAGACCCAGTACTTC. This encodes CASSPKLADQETQYF. The V gene is TRBV7-9, the J gene TRBJ2-5; 8 bases map to TRBD2. Germline trimming cut 5 bases from V and 0 bases from J; bases unmatched to any gene: 5. CDR1 is SEHNR, CDR2 FQNEAQ, per germline (reference sequence). This CDR3 region has 15 residues.